Sequencing of this TCR beta chain was carried out in a study of cytomegalovirus exposure and HLA in healthy donors. Study-level points and caveats: In a later analysis, TCR beta V- and J-gene trimming showed a link to a missense DCLRE1C variant. The sole available immune exposure information was CMV serostatus. As a later analysis revealed, the rate of TCR association differed by HLA locus, with DRB1 most and HLA-C fewest. The listing of about 150 TCR beta chains classed them as cytomegalovirus-associated.

About this clone: Its specificity is not known.

V gave up 1 base and J gave up 8 bases, with 12 bases separating them. Germline V gene sequence: CDR1 MGHDK, CDR2 SYGVNS. This CDR3 has 14 residues. PCR used 60 Vbeta primers and 13 Jbeta primers. Sequenced by immunoSEQ multiplex PCR; TCRdb stores in-frame clones only, minus some. The sample lists around 67,000 clones, 55% to 80% occurring once. This clonotype was obtained from a woman aged 45-60 years in good health and CMV-seronegative. Sequenced sample: PBMCs. The J gene is TRBJ2-1, the V gene TRBV25-1; possible D gene TRBD1, 5 bases. In DNA form, the CDR3 reads TGTGCCAGCAGTGAATGGGGCAGTGTGTATGAGCAGTTCTTC. This translates into CASSEWGSVYEQFF.